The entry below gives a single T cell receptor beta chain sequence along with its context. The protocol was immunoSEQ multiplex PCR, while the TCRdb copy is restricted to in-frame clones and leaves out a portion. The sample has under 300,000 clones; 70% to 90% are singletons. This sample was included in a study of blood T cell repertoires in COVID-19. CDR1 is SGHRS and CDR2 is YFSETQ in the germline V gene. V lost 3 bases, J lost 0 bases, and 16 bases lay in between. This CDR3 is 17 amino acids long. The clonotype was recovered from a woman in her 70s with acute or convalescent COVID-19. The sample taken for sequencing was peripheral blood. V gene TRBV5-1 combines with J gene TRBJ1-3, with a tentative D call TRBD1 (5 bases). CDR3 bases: TGCGCCAGCAGCTCCGGTGGGGGGGGTTCCTCTGGAAACACCATATATTTT. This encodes CASSSGGGGSSGNTIYF.